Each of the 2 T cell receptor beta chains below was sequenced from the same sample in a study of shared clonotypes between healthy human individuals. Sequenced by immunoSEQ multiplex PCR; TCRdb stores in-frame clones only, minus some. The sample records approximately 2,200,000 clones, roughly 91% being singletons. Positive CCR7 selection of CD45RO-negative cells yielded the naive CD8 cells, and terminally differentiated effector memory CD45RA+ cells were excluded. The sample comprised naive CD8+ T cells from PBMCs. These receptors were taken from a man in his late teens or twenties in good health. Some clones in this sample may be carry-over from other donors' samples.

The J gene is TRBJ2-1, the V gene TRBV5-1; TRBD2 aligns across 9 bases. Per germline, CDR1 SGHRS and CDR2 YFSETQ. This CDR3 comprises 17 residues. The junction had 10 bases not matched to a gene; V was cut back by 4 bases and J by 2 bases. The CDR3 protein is CASSGFESGRTYNEQFF. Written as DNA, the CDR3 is TGCGCCAGCAGCGGTTTTGAGAGCGGGAGGACCTACAATGAGCAGTTCTTC.

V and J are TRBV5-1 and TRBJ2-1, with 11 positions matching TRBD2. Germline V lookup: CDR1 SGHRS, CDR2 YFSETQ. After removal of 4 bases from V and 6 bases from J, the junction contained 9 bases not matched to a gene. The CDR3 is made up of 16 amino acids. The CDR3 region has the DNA TGCGCCAGCAGCCTCAAGACTAGCGGGATAGTCAATGAGCAGTTCTTC. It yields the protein CASSLKTSGIVNEQFF.